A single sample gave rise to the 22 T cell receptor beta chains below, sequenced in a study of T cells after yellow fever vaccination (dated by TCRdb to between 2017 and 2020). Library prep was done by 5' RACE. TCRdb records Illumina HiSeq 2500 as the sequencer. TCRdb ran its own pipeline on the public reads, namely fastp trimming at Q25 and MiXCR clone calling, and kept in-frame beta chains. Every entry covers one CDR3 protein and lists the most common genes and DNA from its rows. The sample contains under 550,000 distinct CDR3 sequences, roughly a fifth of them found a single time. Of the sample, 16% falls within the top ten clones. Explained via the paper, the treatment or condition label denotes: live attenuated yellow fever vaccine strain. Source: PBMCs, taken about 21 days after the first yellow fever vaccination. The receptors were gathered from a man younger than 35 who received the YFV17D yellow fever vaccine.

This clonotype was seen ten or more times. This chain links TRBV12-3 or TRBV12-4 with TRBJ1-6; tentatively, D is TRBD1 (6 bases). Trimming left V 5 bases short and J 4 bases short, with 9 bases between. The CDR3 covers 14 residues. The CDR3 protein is CASSGTGYNSPLHF. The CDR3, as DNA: TGTGCCAGCAGTGGCACAGGGTATAATTCACCCCTCCACTTT.

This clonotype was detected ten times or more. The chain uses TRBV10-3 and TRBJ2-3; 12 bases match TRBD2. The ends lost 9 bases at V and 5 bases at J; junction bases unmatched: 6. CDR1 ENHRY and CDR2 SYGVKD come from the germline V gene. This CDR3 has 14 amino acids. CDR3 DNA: TGTGCCATGGCTAGCGGGGGGGCTCTAGATACGCAGTATTTT. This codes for CAMASGGALDTQYF.

The CDR3 sequence: CASSQDKWGASEQFF. Written as DNA, the CDR3 is TGCGCCAGCAGCCAAGATAAATGGGGGGCCAGTGAGCAGTTCTTC. This chain connects TRBV4-3 to TRBJ2-1; possibly TRBD1 or TRBD2 for D (6 bases each). This CDR3 is 15 amino acids long. V shed 0 bases and J shed 9 bases, with 15 bases lying between them. The germline CDR1 and CDR2 sequences are LGHNA and YSLEER.

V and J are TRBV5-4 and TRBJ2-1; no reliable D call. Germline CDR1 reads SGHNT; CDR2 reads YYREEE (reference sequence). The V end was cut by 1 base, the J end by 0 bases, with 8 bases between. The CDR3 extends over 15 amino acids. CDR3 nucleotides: TGTGCCAGCAGCTTGTGGTTGAGCTCCTACAATGAGCAGTTCTTC. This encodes CASSLWLSSYNEQFF.

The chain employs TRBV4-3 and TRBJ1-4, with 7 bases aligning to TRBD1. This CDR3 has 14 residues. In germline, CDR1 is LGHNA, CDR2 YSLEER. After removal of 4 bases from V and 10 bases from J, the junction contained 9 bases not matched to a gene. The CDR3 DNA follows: TGCGCCAGCAGCCGCGGGACAGTGAAGGGAAAACTGTTTTTT. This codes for CASSRGTVKGKLFF.

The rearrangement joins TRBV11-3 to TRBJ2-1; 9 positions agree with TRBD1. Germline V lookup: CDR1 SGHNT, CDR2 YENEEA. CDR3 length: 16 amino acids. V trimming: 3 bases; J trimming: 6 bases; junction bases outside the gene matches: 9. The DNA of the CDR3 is TGTGCCAGCAGCTTTTCCGGAGGGGACAGGGTCAATGAGCAGTTCTTC. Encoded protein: CASSFSGGDRVNEQFF.

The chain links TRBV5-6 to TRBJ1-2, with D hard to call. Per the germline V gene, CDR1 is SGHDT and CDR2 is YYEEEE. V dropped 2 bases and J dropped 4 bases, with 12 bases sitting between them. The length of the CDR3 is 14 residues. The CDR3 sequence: CASSLETALYGYTF. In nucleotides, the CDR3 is TGTGCCAGCAGCTTAGAAACCGCCCTCTATGGCTACACCTTC.

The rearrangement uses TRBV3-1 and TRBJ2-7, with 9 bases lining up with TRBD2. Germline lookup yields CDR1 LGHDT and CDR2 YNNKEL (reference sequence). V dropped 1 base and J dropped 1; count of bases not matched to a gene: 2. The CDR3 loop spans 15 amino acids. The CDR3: CASSQGSGGSYEQYF. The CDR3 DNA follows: TGTGCCAGCAGCCAAGGGAGCGGGGGGTCCTACGAGCAGTACTTC.

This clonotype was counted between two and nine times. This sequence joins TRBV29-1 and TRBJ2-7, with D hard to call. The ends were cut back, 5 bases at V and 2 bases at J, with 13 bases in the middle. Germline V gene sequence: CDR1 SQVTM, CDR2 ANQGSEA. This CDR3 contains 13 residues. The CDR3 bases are TGCAGCGTTCGGCCCCCGAGCACCTACGAGCAGTACTTC. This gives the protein CSVRPPSTYEQYF.

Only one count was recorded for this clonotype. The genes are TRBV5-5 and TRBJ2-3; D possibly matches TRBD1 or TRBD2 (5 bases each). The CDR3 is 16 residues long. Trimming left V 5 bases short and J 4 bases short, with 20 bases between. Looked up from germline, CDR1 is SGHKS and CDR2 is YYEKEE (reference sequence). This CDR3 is CASRLTPGTGADTQYF. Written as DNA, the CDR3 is TGTGCCAGCAGACTTACCCCGGGGACCGGGGCAGATACGCAGTATTTT. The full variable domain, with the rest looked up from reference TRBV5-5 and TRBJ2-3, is DAGVTQSPTHLIKTRGQQVTLRCSPISGHKSVSWYQQVLGQGPQFIFQYYEKEERGRGNFPDRFSARQFPNYSSELNVNALLLGDSALYLCASRLTPGTGADTQYFGPGTRLTVL.

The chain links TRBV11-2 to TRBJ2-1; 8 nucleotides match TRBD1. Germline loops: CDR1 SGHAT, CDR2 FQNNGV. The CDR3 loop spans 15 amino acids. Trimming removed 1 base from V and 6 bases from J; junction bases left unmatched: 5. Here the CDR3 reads CASSLGPGGFNEQFF. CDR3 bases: TGTGCCAGCAGCTTAGGGCCAGGGGGCTTCAATGAGCAGTTCTTC.

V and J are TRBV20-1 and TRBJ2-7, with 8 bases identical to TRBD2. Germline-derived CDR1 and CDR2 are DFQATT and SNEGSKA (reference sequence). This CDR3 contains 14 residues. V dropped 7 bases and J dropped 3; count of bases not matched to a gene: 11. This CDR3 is CSVLREGFNYEQYF. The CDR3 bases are TGCAGTGTTCTCCGGGAGGGGTTTAACTACGAGCAGTACTTC.

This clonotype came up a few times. Here the CDR3 DNA reads TGTGCCAGCAGCCCCGGGGGGGGTGATACAGATACGCAGTATTTT. Translating it yields CASSPGGGDTDTQYF. This chain connects TRBV5-4 to TRBJ2-3; TRBD2 matches at 8 bases. Germline CDR1 and CDR2: SGHNT and YYREEE (reference sequence). The junction had 7 bases not matched to a gene; V was cut back by 4 bases and J by 3 bases. The CDR3 extends over 15 amino acids. Using reference TRBV5-4 and TRBJ2-3 for the parts outside the CDR3, the full variable domain is ETGVTQSPTHLIKTRGQQVTLRCSSQSGHNTVSWYQQALGQGPQFIFQYYREEENGRGNFPPRFSGLQFPNYSSELNVNALELDDSALYLCASSPGGGDTDTQYFGPGTRLTVL.

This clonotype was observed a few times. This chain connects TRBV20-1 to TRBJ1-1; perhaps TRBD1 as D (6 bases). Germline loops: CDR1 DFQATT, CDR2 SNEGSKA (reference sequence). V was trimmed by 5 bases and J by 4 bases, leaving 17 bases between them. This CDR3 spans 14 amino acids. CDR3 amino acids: CSAQAGGPGTEAFF. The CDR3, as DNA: TGCAGTGCTCAAGCGGGGGGGCCCGGCACTGAAGCTTTCTTT.

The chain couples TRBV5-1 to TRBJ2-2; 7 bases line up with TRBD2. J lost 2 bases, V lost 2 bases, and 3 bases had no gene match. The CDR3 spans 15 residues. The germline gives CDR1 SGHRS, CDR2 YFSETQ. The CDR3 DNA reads TGCGCCAGCAGCTTTGCGGGAGAAAACACCGGGGAGCTGTTTTTT. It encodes CASSFAGENTGELFF.

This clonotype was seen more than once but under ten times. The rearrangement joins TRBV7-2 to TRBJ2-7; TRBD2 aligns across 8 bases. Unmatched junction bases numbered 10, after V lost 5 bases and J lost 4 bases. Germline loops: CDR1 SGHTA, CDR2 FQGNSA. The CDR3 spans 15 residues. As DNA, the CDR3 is TGTGCCAGCAGCCGTCTAGCGGGTCGGCTGTACGAGCAGTACTTC. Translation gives CASSRLAGRLYEQYF.

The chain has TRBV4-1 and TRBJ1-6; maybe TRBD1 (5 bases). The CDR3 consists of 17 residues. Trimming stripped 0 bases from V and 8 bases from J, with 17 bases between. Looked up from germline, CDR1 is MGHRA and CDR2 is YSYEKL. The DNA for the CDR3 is TGCGCCAGCAGCCAAGATAGTCAGTCGGGGGGTCATTCACCCCTCCACTTT. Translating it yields CASSQDSQSGGHSPLHF.

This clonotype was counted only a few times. The CDR3 DNA is TGTGCCAGCAGTCCGATTCGCCCCCTTATGTACGAGCAGTACGTC. Protein: CASSPIRPLMYEQYV. The J gene is TRBJ2-7, the V gene TRBV28; no firm D call. Trimming took 5 bases from V and 4 from J, leaving 18 bases between them. Germline lookup yields CDR1 MDHEN and CDR2 SYDVKM. The CDR3 runs 15 residues.

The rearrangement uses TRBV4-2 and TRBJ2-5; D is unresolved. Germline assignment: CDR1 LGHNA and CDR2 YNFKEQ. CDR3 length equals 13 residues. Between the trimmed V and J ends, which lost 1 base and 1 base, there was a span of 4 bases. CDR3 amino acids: CASSQAPQETQYF. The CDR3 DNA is TGTGCCAGCAGCCAAGCACCCCAAGAGACCCAGTACTTC.

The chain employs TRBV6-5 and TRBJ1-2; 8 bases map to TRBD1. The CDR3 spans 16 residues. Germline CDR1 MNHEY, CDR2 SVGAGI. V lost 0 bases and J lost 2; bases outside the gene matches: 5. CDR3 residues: CASSYSWDRRNYGYTF. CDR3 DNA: TGTGCCAGCAGTTACTCCTGGGACAGGAGAAACTATGGCTACACCTTC.

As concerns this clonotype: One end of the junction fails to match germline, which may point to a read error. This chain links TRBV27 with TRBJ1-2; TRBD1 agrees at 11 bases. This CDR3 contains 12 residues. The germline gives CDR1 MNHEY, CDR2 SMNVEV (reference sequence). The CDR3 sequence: CDRGQGAGGYTF. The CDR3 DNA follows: TGCGATCGAGGACAGGGGGCCGGTGGCTACACCTTC.

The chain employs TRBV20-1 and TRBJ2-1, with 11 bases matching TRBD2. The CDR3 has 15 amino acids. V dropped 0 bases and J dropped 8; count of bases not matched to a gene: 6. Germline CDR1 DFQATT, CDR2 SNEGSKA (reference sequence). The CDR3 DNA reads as TGCAGTGCTAGAGATGTTGCTAGCGGGGGGCATGAGCAGTTCTTC. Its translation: CSARDVASGGHEQFF.